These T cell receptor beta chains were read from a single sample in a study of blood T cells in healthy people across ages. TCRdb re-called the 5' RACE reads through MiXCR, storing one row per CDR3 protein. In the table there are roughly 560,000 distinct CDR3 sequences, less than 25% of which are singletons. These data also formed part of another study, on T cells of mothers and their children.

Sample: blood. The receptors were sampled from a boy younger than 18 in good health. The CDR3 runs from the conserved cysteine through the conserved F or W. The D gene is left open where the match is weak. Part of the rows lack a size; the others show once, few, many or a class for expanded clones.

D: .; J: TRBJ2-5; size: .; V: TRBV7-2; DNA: TGTGCCAGCAGCGCTGTAGGGGGAGTGGAGACCCAGTACTTC; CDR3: CASSAVGGVETQYF
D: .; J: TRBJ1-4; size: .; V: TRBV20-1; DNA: TGCAGTGCTCTCGGGACCTATGAAAAACTGTTTTTT; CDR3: CSALGTYEKLFF
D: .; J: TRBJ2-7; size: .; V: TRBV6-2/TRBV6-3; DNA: TGTGCCAGCAGTTACTCGGGGGGGGCCCTCTACGAGCAGTACTTC; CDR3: CASSYSGGALYEQYF
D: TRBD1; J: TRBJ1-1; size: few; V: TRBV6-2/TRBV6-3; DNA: TGTGCCAGCAGTTACCGACCCACAGGGGGCGAAGAGGCTTTCTTT; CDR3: CASSYRPTGGEEAFF
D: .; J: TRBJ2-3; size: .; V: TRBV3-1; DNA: TGTGCCAGCAGCCCCCTCCTAGGAGGCACGCAGTATTTT; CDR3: CASSPLLGGTQYF
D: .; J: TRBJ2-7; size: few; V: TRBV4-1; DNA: TGCGCCAGCAGCCAAGACCGGGCGGAAAGCTCCTACGAGCAGTACTTC; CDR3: CASSQDRAESSYEQYF
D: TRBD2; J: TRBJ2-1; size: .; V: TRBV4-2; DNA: TGTGCCAGCAGCCAAGATCAGGGACTAGGCTACAATGAGCAGTTCTTC; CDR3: CASSQDQGLGYNEQFF
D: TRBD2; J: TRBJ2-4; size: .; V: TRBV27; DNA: TGTGCCAGCAGTCCCCTCCGAGCAGCGGGGGTGGGTGACATTCAGTACTTC; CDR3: CASSPLRAAGVGDIQYF
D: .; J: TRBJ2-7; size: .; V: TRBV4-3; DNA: TGCGCCAGCAGCCAAGATCGTTTCGCAGACTCGTACTACGAGCAGTACTTC; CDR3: CASSQDRFADSYYEQYF
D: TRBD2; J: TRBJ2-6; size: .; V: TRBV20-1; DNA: TGCAGTGCTATCGGGACTAGCGGGGACCTCTCTGGGGCCAACGTCCTGACTTTC; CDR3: CSAIGTSGDLSGANVLTF
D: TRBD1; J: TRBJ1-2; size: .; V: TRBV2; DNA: TGTGCCAGCAGGGAGACAGGGTCTACCTATGGCTACACCTTC; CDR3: CASRETGSTYGYTF
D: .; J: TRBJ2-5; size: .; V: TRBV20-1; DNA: TGCAGTGTAGCTGGGTTCGGGTACCAAGAGACCCAGTACTTC; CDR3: CSVAGFGYQETQYF
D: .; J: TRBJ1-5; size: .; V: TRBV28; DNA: TGTGCCAGCAATTTTCCGTCCCAGGTCCAGCTCGATCAGCCCCAGCATTTT; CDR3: CASNFPSQVQLDQPQHF
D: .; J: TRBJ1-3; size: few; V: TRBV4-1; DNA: TGCGCCAGCAGCCAAGTAGTATTCGGAGGAAACACCATATATTTT; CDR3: CASSQVVFGGNTIYF
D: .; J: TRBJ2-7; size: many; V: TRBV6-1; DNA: TGTGCCAGCGGTCGGGGTTCGGAGCAGTACTTC; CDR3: CASGRGSEQYF
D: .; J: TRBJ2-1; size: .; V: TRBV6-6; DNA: TGTGCCAGCAGCACCCTTGGAGGGGGGGCTAATGAGCGGTTCTTC; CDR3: CASSTLGGGANERFF
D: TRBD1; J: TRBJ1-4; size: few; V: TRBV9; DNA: TGTGCCAGCAGCGCCGGGGGTCGAGACAGGGGAGAAAAACTGTTTTTT; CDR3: CASSAGGRDRGEKLFF
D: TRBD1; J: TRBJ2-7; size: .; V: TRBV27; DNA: TGTGCCAGCACCGGGACAGGGGCCCTTCGGGGCTACGAGCAGTACTTC; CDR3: CASTGTGALRGYEQYF
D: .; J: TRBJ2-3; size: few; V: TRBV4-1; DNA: TGCGCCAGCAGCCAAGATGTGGCCGCAGATACGCAGTATTTT; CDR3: CASSQDVAADTQYF
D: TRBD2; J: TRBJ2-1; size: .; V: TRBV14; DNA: TGTGCCAGCAGCCGCCCGGGACTAGCGGGAGGAAATGAGCAGTTCTTC; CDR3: CASSRPGLAGGNEQFF
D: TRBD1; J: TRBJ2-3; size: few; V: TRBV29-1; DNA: TGCAGCGTGGGCTCTGAACAGGGGAGCACAGATACGCAGTATTTT; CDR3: CSVGSEQGSTDTQYF
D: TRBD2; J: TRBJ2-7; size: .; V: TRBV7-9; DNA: TGTGCCAGCAGCTTCGGACTAGCGGGGACCTACGAGCAGTACTTC; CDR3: CASSFGLAGTYEQYF
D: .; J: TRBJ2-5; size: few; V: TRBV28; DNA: TGTGCCAGCAGTCCGAGGGGAAGGGATCGAGAGACCCAGTACTTC; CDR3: CASSPRGRDRETQYF
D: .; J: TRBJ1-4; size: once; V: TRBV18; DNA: TGTGCCAGCTCACCTCGCCAAGGGGAAAAACTGTTTTTT; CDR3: CASSPRQGEKLFF
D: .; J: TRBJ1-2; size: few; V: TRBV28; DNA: TGTGCCAGCAGTTTATTCTATGGCTACACCTTC; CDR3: CASSLFYGYTF
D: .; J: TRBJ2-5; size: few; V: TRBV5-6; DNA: TGTGCCAGCAGCCGATGGGACCAAGAGACCCAGTACTTC; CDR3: CASSRWDQETQYF
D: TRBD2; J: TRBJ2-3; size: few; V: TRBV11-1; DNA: TGTGCCAGCAGCTTCCCTCGCGGGGGGGTGAACACAGATACGCAGTATTTT; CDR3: CASSFPRGGVNTDTQYF
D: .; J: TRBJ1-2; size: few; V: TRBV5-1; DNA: TGCGCCAGCAGCACGGATACTGGGGTCTATGGCTACACCTTC; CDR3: CASSTDTGVYGYTF
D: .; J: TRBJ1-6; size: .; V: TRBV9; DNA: TGTGCCAGCAGCTCCCGACAGGCTAATTCACCCCTCCACTTT; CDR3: CASSSRQANSPLHF
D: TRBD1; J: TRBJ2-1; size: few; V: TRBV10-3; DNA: TGTGCCATCAGTGAGTCTACAGGGGTTCCCTCCAATGAGCAGTTCTTC; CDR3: CAISESTGVPSNEQFF
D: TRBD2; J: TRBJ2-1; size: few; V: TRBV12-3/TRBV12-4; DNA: TGTGCCAGTAGTAGACTAGCGGGGTATAACTACAATGAGCAGTTCTTC; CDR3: CASSRLAGYNYNEQFF
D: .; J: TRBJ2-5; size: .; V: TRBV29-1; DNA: TGCAGCGTTGGGTCAATGGAGACCCAGTACTTC; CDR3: CSVGSMETQYF
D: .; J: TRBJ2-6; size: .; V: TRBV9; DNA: TGTGCCAGTCGAGGAGGGGGGGCCAACGTCCTGACTTTC; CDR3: CASRGGGANVLTF
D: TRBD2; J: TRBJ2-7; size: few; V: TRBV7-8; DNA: TGTGCCAGCAGCCCACCGCCACTAGCGGGAGTCAACGAGCAGTACTTC; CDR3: CASSPPPLAGVNEQYF
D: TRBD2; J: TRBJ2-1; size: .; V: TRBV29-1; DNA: TGCAGCGCCCCCGGCGTAAGCGGGAGTGCCCTTAATGAGCAGTTCTTC; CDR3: CSAPGVSGSALNEQFF
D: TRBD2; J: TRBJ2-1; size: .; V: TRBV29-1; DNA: TGCAGCGCCCGACTAGCGGGGGCCCCTGCGCAGTTCTTC; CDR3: CSARLAGAPAQFF
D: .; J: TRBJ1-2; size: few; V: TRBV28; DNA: TGTGCCAGCTTCGAGGGAAAGAAGTCCTATGGCTACACCTTC; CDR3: CASFEGKKSYGYTF
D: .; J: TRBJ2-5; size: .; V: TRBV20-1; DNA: TGCAGTGCTGGCAATTTTCGACAGGTTGGAGAGACCCAGTACTTC; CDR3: CSAGNFRQVGETQYF
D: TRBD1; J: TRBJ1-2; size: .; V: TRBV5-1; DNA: TGCGCCAGCAGCGTCCCTCAGGGGGCACAACTTCCTAACTATGGCTACACCTTC; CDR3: CASSVPQGAQLPNYGYTF
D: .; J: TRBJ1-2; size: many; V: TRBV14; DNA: TGTGCCAGCAGCCCCCTCGGGGGAGGGACTCTACCTGGCCTCACCTTC; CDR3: CASSPLGGGTLPGLTF
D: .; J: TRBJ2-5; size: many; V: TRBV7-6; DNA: TGTGCCAGCAGCCCACCATCGTTGGAGACCCAGTACTTC; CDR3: CASSPPSLETQYF
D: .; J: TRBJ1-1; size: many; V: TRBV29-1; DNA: TGCAGCGTTTTGGGGCCAGGGAAAACTGAAGCTTTCTTT; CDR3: CSVLGPGKTEAFF
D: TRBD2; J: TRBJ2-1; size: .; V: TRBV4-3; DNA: TGCGCCAGCGGCCAAACTCCCATGGGGCTAGCGGGGACCTACAATGAGCAGTTCTTC; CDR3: CASGQTPMGLAGTYNEQFF
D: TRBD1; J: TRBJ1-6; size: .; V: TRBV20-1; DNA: TGCAGTGCTAGAGACGCCCGGGACAGTTCATCACCCCTCCACTTT; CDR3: CSARDARDSSSPLHF
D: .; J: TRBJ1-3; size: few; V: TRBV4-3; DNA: TGCGCCAGCAGTCCCCGAGACGTTGGAAACACCATATATTTT; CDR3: CASSPRDVGNTIYF
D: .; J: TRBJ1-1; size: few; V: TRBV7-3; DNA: TGTGCCAGCAGCTCCTACCGGGGGGAGAGCACTGAAGCTTTCTTT; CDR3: CASSSYRGESTEAFF
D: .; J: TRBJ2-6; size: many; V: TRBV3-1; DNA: TGTGCCAGCAGCCAAGTGTCTTCCAGCCTGTTCTCTGGGGCCAACGTCCTGACTTTC; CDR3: CASSQVSSSLFSGANVLTF
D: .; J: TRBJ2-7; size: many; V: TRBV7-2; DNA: TGTGCCAGCAGCTTAGCGCCAGGGCCGGGGGAGCAGTACTTC; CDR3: CASSLAPGPGEQYF
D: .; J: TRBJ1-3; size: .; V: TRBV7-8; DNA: TGTGCCAGCAGCATAAAAGAGGGGGTCCGCTCCGGAAACACCATATATTTT; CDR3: CASSIKEGVRSGNTIYF
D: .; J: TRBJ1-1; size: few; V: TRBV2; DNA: TGTGCCAGCAGTGAAGACACAGGCCTCATGAACACTGAAGCTTTCTTT; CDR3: CASSEDTGLMNTEAFF
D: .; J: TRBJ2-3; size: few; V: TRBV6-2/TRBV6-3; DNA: TGTGCCAGCAGTTACTCGAGCACCCTCGCCGGGTTTTCGGATACGCAGTATTTT; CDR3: CASSYSSTLAGFSDTQYF